Following are 22 T cell receptor beta chains from one sample sequenced in a study of CD8+ T cells in alopecia areata. Following extraction, RNA underwent reverse transcription to cDNA, which served as the sequencing template. The method was immunoSEQ multiplex PCR; TCRdb's version includes in-frame clones alone and lacks a portion of them. The sample yields roughly 110,000 clones, 84% seen once. Treatment indicated: oral pan-JAK inhibitor, 5-10 mg twice daily. The sample was CD8+ T cells sorted from blood, taken at week 24, from a patient treated with tofacitinib. The origin of the receptors is a human donor with alopecia areata.

The rearrangement links TRBV29-1 to TRBJ2-2; a weak D match, TRBD2 (6 bases). This CDR3 spans 13 amino acids. Germline CDR1 reads SQVTM; CDR2 reads ANQGSEA. The ends were cut back, 6 bases at V and 6 bases at J, with 14 bases in the middle. CDR3 residues: CSVGVGGAGELFF. The DNA of the CDR3 is TGCAGCGTGGGGGTAGGAGGGGCCGGGGAGCTGTTTTTT.

This clone was counted only a few times. J is TRBJ1-6 and V is TRBV4-1; D possibly corresponds to TRBD1 (6 bases). Deletions cut 3 bases from V and 9 bases from J, with 18 bases between. Per germline, CDR1 MGHRA and CDR2 YSYEKL. This CDR3 contains 16 residues. The CDR3 spells CASSQTSSPGASPLHF. In nucleotides, the CDR3 is TGCGCCAGCAGCCAGACCTCCAGTCCGGGGGCTTCACCCCTCCACTTT.

The J gene is TRBJ2-4, the V gene TRBV4-3; no clear D. The CDR3 loop spans 16 amino acids. Germline V gene data show CDR1 as LGHNA and CDR2 as YSLEER. Deletions cut 0 bases from V and 10 bases from J, with 19 bases between. The CDR3 loop reads CASSQDLGPEKTIQYF. CDR3 nucleotide sequence: TGCGCCAGCAGCCAAGATTTAGGGCCGGAAAAAACAATTCAGTACTTC.

The genes are TRBV19 and TRBJ2-7; D is undetermined. Germline V gives CDR1 LNHDA, CDR2 SQIVND (reference sequence). The CDR3 runs 14 residues. V was trimmed by 5 bases and J by 1 base, leaving 12 bases between them. The CDR3 coding sequence is TGTGCCAGTAGTTACAAGGTTGGTTCCTACGAGCAGTACTTC. Translated, it gives CASSYKVGSYEQYF.

The rearrangement links TRBV15 to TRBJ2-7, with unresolved D. There are 13 residues in the CDR3. Per germline, CDR1 LNHNV and CDR2 YYDKDF (reference sequence). Trimming left V 0 bases short and J 6 bases short, with 9 bases between. CDR3 loop: CATSRDMRSEQYF. CDR3 in DNA: TGTGCCACCAGCAGAGATATGAGGAGCGAGCAGTACTTC.

The V call is TRBV30, the J call TRBJ1-4; the D gene is possibly TRBD1 (6 bases). V lost 1 base, J lost 2 bases, and 11 bases lay in between. This CDR3 spans 15 amino acids. Per the germline V gene, CDR1 is GTSNPN and CDR2 is SVGIG (reference sequence). The CDR3 DNA is TGTGCCTGGAGTGACAGGGCTTATACTAATGAAAAACTGTTTTTT. Its protein product is CAWSDRAYTNEKLFF.

The chain links TRBV14 to TRBJ2-3; TRBD1 matches at 8 bases. The CDR3 totals 15 residues. Germline assignment: CDR1 SGHDN and CDR2 FVKESK. V shed 4 bases, J shed 7 bases, and the junction held 10 bases outside the gene matches. CDR3 sequence: CASSPDRARWNTQYF. The CDR3 coding sequence is TGTGCCAGCAGCCCGGACAGGGCAAGATGGAATACGCAGTATTTT.

This chain joins TRBV7-3 and TRBJ1-2; D perhaps matches TRBD1 (6 bases). Germline CDR1 is SGHTA and CDR2 is FQGTGA. Trimming shortened V by 2 bases and J by 7 bases, and 11 bases separated the two germline ends. This CDR3 is built from 13 residues. CDR3 in amino acids: CASSLGGTSGYTF. CDR3 in DNA: TGTGCCAGCAGCTTAGGCGGGACATCTGGCTACACCTTC.

This clone has a single count. The V call is TRBV2, the J call TRBJ2-7, with D possibly TRBD2 on 8 matching bases. The germline gives CDR1 SNHLY, CDR2 FYNNEI. Deletions cut 7 bases from V and 3 bases from J, with 28 bases between. CDR3 length: 18 amino acids. The CDR3 bases are TGTGCCAGCAAGGGACAGTCCCCTTGGTTACTAGCGGTCTACGAGCAGTACTTC. Encoded protein: CASKGQSPWLLAVYEQYF.

The rearrangement links TRBV13 to TRBJ2-3, with 7 nucleotides matching TRBD1. Trimming removed 9 bases from V and 0 bases from J; junction bases left unmatched: 6. There are 14 residues in the CDR3. In germline, CDR1 is PRHDT, CDR2 FYEKMQ (reference sequence). Here the CDR3 DNA reads TGTGCCAGTCGGTCAGGGGGAAGCACAGATACGCAGTATTTT. Its protein product is CASRSGGSTDTQYF.

The V gene is TRBV5-4, the J gene TRBJ2-7, with 7 bases aligning to TRBD2. This CDR3 comprises 14 residues. The germline V gene has CDR1 SGHNT and CDR2 YYREEE (reference sequence). V shed 1 base and J 6 bases; nucleotides not matched to a gene: 7. The chain's CDR3 is CASSLMGGKSEQYF. The CDR3 DNA reads TGTGCCAGCAGCTTGATGGGGGGGAAGAGCGAGCAGTACTTC.

This clone was counted between two and nine times. The chain combines TRBV4-3 with TRBJ2-6, with D tentatively TRBD2 (5 bases). The V gene lost 4 bases and the J gene lost 2 bases, with 9 bases spanning the gap. The CDR3 has 15 residues. Germline CDR1 LGHNA, CDR2 YSLEER. The chain's CDR3 is CASSLQRAGANVLTF. The CDR3 DNA sequence: TGCGCCAGCAGCCTACAGAGGGCTGGGGCCAACGTCCTGACTTTC.

V gene TRBV29-1 combines with J gene TRBJ2-7; possibly TRBD1 or TRBD2 for D (6 bases each). The CDR3 length is 13 residues. Germline-derived CDR1 and CDR2 are SQVTM and ANQGSEA. Trimming left V 5 bases short and J 2 bases short, with 13 bases between. The CDR3 coding sequence is TGCAGCGTTACAGGGAGGATTCCCTACGAGCAGTACTTC. The encoded protein is CSVTGRIPYEQYF.

This clone was found a few times. V usage is TRBV23-1 and J usage is TRBJ1-3; D ambiguous. TRBV23-1 is an open reading frame, and its role is uncertain. V was cut by 8 bases and J by 4 bases, with 12 bases left in between. CDR3 length: 13 amino acids. The CDR3 nucleotides read TGCGCCAGCGTGGAGACAAGGGGAAACACCATATATTTT. This codes for CASVETRGNTIYF.

The chain uses TRBV6-6 and TRBJ1-2; weak D call: TRBD1 (5 bases). CDR1 is MNHNY and CDR2 is SVGAGI in the germline V gene (reference sequence). The CDR3 totals 14 residues. Trimming removed 4 bases at V and 0 bases at J, with 9 bases between. The CDR3 protein is CASSSSTANYGYTF. As DNA, the CDR3 is TGTGCCAGCAGTTCCTCGACAGCTAACTATGGCTACACCTTC.

This rearrangement joins TRBV19 to TRBJ1-1; D unclear. V was shortened by 5 bases and J by 7 bases, with 8 bases between the two germline ends. The CDR3 is 11 amino acids. Per germline, CDR1 LNHDA and CDR2 SQIVND (reference sequence). The CDR3 region is CASSSTIEAFF. The CDR3 DNA follows: TGTGCCAGTAGTTCCACTATTGAAGCTTTCTTT.

This clone has a handful of counts. The gene calls are TRBV6-6 and TRBJ2-5; possibly TRBD2 for D (6 bases). V shed 2 bases and J shed 0 bases, with 7 bases lying between them. The CDR3 length is 14 residues. The germline V gene has CDR1 MNHNY and CDR2 SVGAGI (reference sequence). This CDR3 is CASSYGRYQETQYF. DNA for the CDR3: TGTGCCAGCAGTTACGGGAGGTACCAAGAGACCCAGTACTTC.

J is TRBJ2-1 and V is TRBV29-1; D is unclear. The CDR3 loop spans 16 amino acids. Germline assignment: CDR1 SQVTM and CDR2 ANQGSEA. Trimming pared 0 bases from V and 0 bases from J, leaving 12 bases between. This chain's CDR3 is CSVEDQAPSSYNEQFF. In nucleotides, the CDR3 is TGCAGCGTTGAAGATCAGGCACCGAGCTCCTACAATGAGCAGTTCTTC.

This clone has more than one count but fewer than ten. The chain recombines TRBV27 with TRBJ2-3, with 7 nucleotides matching TRBD2. The CDR3 contains 14 residues. With 8 bases clipped from V and 2 bases from J, the junction kept 7 bases outside the gene matches. Germline values: CDR1 MNHEY, CDR2 SMNVEV (reference sequence). Here the CDR3 reads CASAGLRFTDTQYF. Written as DNA, the CDR3 is TGTGCCAGCGCGGGACTAAGATTCACAGATACGCAGTATTTT.

CDR3 sequence reads: CSVDGTDSYNEQFF. The DNA of the CDR3 is TGCAGCGTCGACGGGACGGATTCCTACAATGAGCAGTTCTTC. The gene calls are TRBV29-1 and TRBJ2-1; either TRBD1 or TRBD2 may supply D (5 bases each). The V end lost 6 bases, the J end lost 1 base, and 13 bases lay between the germline ends. The CDR3 consists of 14 residues. Germline CDR1 SQVTM, CDR2 ANQGSEA.

The chain combines TRBV27 with TRBJ2-7; 12 positions agree with TRBD2. The germline gives CDR1 MNHEY, CDR2 SMNVEV (reference sequence). The CDR3 sequence is 15 residues long. J was trimmed by 0 bases and V by 5 bases; bases with no gene match: 2. CDR3 sequence reads: CASSLTSGSSYEQYF. The DNA for the CDR3 is TGTGCCAGCAGTCTGACTAGCGGGAGCTCCTACGAGCAGTACTTC.

The chain combines TRBV2 with TRBJ2-7; 7 nucleotides agree with TRBD1. Losses at the gene ends were 6 bases for V and 2 bases for J; bases not matched to a gene: 16. This CDR3 is built from 17 residues. Germline lookup yields CDR1 SNHLY and CDR2 FYNNEI. DNA of the CDR3: TGTGCCAGCAGGGCAAAATTCGAGGGGACAGTCCCCTACGAGCAGTACTTC. This codes for CASRAKFEGTVPYEQYF. Using reference TRBV2 and TRBJ2-7 for the parts outside the CDR3, the full variable domain is EPEVTQTPSHQVTQMGQEVILRCVPISNHLYFYWYRQILGQKVEFLVSFYNNEISEKSEIFDDQFSVERPDGSNFTLKIRSTKLEDSAMYFCASRAKFEGTVPYEQYFGPGTRLTVT.